This TCR beta chain was retrieved from a study of PD-1 blockade in classical Hodgkin lymphoma. Time point of the sample: cycle 4 day 1 (C4D1), after more than five weeks of nivolumab. Brentuximab vedotin exposure varied, and every patient relapsed after autologous stem cell transplantation. TCRdb keeps only in-frame clones here, not all; method: immunoSEQ multiplex PCR. The profile shows tens of thousands of clones, about 92% of them singletons. CDR3 length: 15 residues. V lost 3 bases, J lost 0 bases, and 11 bases lay in between. Germline V gene data show CDR1 as ENHRY and CDR2 as SYGVKD. The clonotype comes from a human donor with classical Hodgkin lymphoma. The specimen was peripheral blood mononuclear cells (PBMCs), collected before the fourth cycle of nivolumab. The chain couples TRBV10-3 to TRBJ1-1, with a tentative D call TRBD1 (5 bases). The chain's CDR3 is CAISDWDEMNTEAFF. For the CDR3, the DNA is TGTGCCATCAGTGACTGGGACGAAATGAACACTGAAGCTTTCTTT.